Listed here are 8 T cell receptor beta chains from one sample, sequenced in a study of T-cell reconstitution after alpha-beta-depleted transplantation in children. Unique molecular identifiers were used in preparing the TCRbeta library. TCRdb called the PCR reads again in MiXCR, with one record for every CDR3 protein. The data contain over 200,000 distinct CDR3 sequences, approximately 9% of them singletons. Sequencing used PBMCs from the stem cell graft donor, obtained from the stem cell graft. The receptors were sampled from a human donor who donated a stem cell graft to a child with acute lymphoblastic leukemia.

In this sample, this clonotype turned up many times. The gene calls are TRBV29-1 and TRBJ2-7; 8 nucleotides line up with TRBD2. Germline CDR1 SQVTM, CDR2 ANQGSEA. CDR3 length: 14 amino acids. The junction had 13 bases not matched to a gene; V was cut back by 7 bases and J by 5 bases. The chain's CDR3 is CSATTGGNWNEQYF. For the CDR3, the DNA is TGCAGCGCCACCACGGGGGGGAATTGGAACGAGCAGTACTTC.

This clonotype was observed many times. CDR3 DNA: TGTGCCAGCAGTGCCCAGGGGCTTTCTAGCACAGATACGCAGTATTTT. Protein: CASSAQGLSSTDTQYF. V and J are TRBV6-1 and TRBJ2-3, with D possibly being TRBD1 (6 bases). The length of the CDR3 is 16 residues. Germline CDR1 and CDR2: MNHNS and SASEGT. The germline V and J ends were trimmed by 4 bases and 0 bases, with 14 bases remaining between them.

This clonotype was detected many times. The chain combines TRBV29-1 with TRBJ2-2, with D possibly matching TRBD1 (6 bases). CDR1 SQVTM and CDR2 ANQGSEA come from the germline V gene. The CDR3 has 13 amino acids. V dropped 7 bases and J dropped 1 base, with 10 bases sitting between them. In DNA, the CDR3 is TGCAGCGCAAAAGGGGGGAACACCGGGGAGCTGTTTTTT. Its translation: CSAKGGNTGELFF.

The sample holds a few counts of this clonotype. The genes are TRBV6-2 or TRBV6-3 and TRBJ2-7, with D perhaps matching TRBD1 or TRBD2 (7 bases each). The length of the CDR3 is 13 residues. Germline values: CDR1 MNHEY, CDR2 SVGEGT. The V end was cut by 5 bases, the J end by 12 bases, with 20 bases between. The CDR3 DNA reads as TGTGCCAGCAGTGGATTCTTGAGCGGGACAGTGTACTTC. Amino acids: CASSGFLSGTVYF.

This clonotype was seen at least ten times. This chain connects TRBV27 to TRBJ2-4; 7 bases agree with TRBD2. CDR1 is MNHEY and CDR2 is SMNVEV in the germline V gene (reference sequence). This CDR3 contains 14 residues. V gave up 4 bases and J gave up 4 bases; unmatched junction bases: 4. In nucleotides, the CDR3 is TGTGCCAGCAGTTGGGCTAGCGGAAAAAACATTCAGTACTTC. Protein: CASSWASGKNIQYF.

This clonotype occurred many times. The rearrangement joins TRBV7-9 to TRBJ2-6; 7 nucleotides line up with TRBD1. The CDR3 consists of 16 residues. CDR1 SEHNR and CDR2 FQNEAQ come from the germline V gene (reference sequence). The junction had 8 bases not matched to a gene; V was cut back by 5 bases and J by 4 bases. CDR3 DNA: TGTGCCAGCAGCACATACAGGGGCTCAGGGGCCAACGTCCTGACTTTC. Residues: CASSTYRGSGANVLTF.

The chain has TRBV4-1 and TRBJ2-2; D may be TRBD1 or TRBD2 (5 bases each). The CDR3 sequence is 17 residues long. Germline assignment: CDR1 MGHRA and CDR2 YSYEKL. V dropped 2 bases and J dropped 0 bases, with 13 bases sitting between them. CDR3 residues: CASSQPTRGSNTGELFF. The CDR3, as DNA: TGCGCCAGCAGCCAACCCACGAGGGGTTCGAACACCGGGGAGCTGTTTTTT.

The CDR3 reads CASSLLLGLGTTAGMTEAFF. The CDR3 bases are TGTGCCAGCAGCTTACTCCTCGGCTTAGGGACAACAGCAGGTATGACTGAAGCTTTCTTT. J is TRBJ1-1 and V is TRBV7-9; weak D call: TRBD1 (6 bases). V lost 2 bases and J 5 bases, leaving 30 bases between the germline ends. CDR1 and CDR2 from the germline V gene are SEHNR and FQNEAQ (reference sequence). The CDR3 loop spans 20 amino acids. Full variable domain (rest looked up from reference TRBV7-9 and TRBJ1-1): DTGVSQNPRHKITKRGQNVTFRCDPISEHNRLYWYRQTLGQGPEFLTYFQNEAQLEKSRLLSDRFSAERPKGSFSTLEIQRTEQGDSAMYLCASSLLLGLGTTAGMTEAFFGQGTRLTVV.